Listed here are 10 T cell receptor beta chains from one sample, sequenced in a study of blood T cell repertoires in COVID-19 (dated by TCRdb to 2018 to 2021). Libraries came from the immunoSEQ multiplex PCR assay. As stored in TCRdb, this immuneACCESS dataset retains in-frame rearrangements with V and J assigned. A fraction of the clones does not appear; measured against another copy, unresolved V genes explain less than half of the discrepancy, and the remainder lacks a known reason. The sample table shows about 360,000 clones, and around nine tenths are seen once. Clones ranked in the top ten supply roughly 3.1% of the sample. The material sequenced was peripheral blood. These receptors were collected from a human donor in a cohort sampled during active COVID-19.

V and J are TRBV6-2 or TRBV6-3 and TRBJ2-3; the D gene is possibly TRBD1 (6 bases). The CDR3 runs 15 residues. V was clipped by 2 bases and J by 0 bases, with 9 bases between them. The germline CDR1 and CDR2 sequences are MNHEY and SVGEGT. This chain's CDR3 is CASSYGDTSTDTQYF. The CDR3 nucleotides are TGTGCCAGCAGTTACGGGGACACAAGCACAGATACGCAGTATTTT.

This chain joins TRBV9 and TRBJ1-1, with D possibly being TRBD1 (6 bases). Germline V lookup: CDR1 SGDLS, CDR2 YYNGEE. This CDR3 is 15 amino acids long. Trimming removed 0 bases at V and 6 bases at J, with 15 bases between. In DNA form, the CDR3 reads TGTGCCAGCAGCGTAGGTGCGGGGGAGGGGGCTGAAGCTTTCTTT. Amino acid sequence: CASSVGAGEGAEAFF.

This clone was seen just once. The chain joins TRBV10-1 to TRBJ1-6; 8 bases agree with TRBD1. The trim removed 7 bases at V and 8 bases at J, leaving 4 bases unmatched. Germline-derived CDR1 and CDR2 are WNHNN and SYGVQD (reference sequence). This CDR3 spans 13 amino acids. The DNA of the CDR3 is TGCGCCAGCACGGACAGGGTTGATTCACCCCTCCACTTT. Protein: CASTDRVDSPLHF.

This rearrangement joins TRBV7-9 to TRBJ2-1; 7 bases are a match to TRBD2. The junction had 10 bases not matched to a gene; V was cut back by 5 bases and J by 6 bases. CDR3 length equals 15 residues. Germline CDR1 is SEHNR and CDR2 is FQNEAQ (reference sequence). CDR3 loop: CASSRREDRRNEQFF. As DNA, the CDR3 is TGTGCCAGCAGCCGTCGGGAGGACCGTCGCAATGAGCAGTTCTTC.

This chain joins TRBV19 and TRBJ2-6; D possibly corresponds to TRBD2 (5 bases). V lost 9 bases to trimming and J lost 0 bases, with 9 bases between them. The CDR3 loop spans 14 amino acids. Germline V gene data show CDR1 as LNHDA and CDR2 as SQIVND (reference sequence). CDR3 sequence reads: CASARGSGANVLTF. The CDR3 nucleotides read TGTGCCAGCGCCCGGGGCTCTGGGGCCAACGTCCTGACTTTC.

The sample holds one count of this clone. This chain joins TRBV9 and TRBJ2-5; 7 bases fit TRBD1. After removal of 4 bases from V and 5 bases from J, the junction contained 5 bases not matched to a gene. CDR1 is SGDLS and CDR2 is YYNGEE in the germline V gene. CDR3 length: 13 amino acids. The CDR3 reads CASSTGVWETQYF. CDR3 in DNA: TGTGCCAGCAGCACAGGGGTCTGGGAGACCCAGTACTTC.

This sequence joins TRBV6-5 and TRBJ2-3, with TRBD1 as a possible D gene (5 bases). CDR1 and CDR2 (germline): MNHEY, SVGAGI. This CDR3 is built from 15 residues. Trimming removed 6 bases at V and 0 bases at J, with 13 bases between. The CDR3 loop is CASRLDSPSTDTQYF. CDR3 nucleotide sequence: TGTGCCAGCAGACTTGACAGCCCTAGCACAGATACGCAGTATTTT.

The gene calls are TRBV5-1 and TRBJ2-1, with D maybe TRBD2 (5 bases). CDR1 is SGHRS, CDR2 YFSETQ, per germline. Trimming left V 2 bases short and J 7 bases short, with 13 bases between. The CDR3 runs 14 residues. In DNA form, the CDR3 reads TGCGCCAGCAGCTTCCCGGGCCCGGGGAATGAGCAGTTCTTC. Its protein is CASSFPGPGNEQFF. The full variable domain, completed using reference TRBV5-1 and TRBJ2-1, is KAGVTQTPRYLIKTRGQQVTLSCSPISGHRSVSWYQQTPGQGLQFLFEYFSETQRNKGNFPGRFSGRQFSNSRSEMNVSTLELGDSALYLCASSFPGPGNEQFFGPGTRLTVL.

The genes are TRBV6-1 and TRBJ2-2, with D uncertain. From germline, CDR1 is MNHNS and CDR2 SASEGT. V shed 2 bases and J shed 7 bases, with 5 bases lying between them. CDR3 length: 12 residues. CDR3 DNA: TGTGCCAGCAGTGAATATTTCGGGGAGCTGTTTTTT. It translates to CASSEYFGELFF.

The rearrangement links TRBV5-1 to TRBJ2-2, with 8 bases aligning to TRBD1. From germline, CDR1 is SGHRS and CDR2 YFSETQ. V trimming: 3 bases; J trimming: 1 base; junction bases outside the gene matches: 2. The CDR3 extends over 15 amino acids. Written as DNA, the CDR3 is TGCGCCAGCAGCTCCGGGACAGGGAACACCGGGGAGCTGTTTTTT. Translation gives CASSSGTGNTGELFF. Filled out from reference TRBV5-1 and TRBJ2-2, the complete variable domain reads KAGVTQTPRYLIKTRGQQVTLSCSPISGHRSVSWYQQTPGQGLQFLFEYFSETQRNKGNFPGRFSGRQFSNSRSEMNVSTLELGDSALYLCASSSGTGNTGELFFGEGSRLTVL.